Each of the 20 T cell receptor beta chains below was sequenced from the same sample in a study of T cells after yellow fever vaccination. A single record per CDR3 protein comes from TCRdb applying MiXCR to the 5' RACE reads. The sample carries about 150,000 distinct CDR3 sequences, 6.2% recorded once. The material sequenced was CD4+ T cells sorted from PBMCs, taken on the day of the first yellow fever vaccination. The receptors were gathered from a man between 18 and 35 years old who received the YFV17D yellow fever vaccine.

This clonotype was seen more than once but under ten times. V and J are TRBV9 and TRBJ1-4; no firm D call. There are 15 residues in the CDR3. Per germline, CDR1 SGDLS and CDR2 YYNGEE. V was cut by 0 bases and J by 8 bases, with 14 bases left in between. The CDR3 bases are TGTGCCAGCAGCGTAGGTCTATTAACGAAGGAAAAACTGTTTTTT. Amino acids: CASSVGLLTKEKLFF.

Written as DNA, the CDR3 is TGCAGTGCTAGAGACAGGGATGTCCACCAGCCCCAGCATTTT. Encoded protein: CSARDRDVHQPQHF. This rearrangement joins TRBV20-1 to TRBJ1-5; perhaps TRBD1 as D (5 bases). V was trimmed by 0 bases and J by 7 bases, leaving 13 bases between them. The CDR3 has 14 residues. Per the germline V gene, CDR1 is DFQATT and CDR2 is SNEGSKA (reference sequence).

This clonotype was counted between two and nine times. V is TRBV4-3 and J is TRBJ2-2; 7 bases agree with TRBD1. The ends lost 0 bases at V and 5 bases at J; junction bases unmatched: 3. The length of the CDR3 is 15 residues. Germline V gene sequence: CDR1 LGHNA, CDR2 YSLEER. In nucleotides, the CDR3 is TGCGCCAGCAGCCAAGAATTACAGGGGACCGGGGAGCTGTTTTTT. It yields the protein CASSQELQGTGELFF.

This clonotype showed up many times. The CDR3 region has the DNA TGTGCCAGCAGTTCCGGACAGGGGTACAATCAGCCCCAGCATTTT. It yields the protein CASSSGQGYNQPQHF. This sequence joins TRBV6-5 and TRBJ1-5; 9 bases are shared with TRBD1. Germline V gene data show CDR1 as MNHEY and CDR2 as SVGAGI. The CDR3 runs 15 residues. Trimming cost V 4 bases and J 3 bases; bases outside gene matches: 4.

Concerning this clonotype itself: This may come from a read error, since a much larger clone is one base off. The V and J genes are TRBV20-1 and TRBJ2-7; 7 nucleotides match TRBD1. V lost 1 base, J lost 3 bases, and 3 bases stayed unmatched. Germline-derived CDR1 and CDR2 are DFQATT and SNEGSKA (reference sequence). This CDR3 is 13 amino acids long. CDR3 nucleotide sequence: TGCAGTGCTAGAGCTGGGACAGACTACGAGCAGTACTTC. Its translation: CSARAGTDYEQYF.

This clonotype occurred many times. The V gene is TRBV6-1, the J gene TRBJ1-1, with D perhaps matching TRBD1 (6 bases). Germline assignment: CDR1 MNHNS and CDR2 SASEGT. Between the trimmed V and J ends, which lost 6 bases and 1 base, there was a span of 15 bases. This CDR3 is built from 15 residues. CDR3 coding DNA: TGTGCCAGCAGGCATTTCGGGGGGGCGAACACTGAAGCTTTCTTT. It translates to CASRHFGGANTEAFF.

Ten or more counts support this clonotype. This chain's CDR3 is CASSQAQDGSGNTIYF. CDR3 bases: TGCGCCAGCAGCCAAGCCCAAGACGGCTCTGGAAACACCATATATTTT. The V and J genes are TRBV4-1 and TRBJ1-3, with unresolved D. The ends were cut back, 1 base at V and 0 bases at J, with 10 bases in the middle. Looked up from germline, CDR1 is MGHRA and CDR2 is YSYEKL. The CDR3 consists of 16 residues.

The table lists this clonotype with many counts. The CDR3 region is CSARVSGTGKKLFF. The DNA of the CDR3 is TGCAGTGCTAGAGTATCCGGGACAGGGAAAAAACTGTTTTTT. The chain joins TRBV20-1 to TRBJ1-4; 9 nucleotides align to TRBD1. Germline CDR1 is DFQATT and CDR2 is SNEGSKA (reference sequence). With 1 base clipped from V and 9 bases from J, the junction kept 6 bases outside the gene matches. This CDR3 is 14 amino acids long.

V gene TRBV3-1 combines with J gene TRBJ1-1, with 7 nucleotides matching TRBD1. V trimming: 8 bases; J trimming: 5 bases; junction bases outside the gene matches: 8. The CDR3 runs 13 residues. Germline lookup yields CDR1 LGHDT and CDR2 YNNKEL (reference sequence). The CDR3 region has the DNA TGTGCCAGCTCCGTAGGGGGCTATACTGAAGCTTTCTTT. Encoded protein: CASSVGGYTEAFF.

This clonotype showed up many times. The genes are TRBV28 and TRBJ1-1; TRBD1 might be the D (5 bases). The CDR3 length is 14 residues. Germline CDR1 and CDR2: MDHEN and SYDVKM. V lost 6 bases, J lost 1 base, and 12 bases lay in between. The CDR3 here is CASRGRPRNTEAFF. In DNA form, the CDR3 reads TGTGCCAGCAGGGGACGCCCCCGGAACACTGAAGCTTTCTTT.

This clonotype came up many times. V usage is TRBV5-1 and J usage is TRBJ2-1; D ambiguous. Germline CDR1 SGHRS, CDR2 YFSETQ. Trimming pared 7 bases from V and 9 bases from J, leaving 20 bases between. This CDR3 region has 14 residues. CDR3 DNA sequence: TGCGCCAGCGCTCTCAACACGGCCGGCGGTGAGCAGTTCTTC. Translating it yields CASALNTAGGEQFF. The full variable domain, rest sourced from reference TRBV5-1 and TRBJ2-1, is KAGVTQTPRYLIKTRGQQVTLSCSPISGHRSVSWYQQTPGQGLQFLFEYFSETQRNKGNFPGRFSGRQFSNSRSEMNVSTLELGDSALYLCASALNTAGGEQFFGPGTRLTVL.

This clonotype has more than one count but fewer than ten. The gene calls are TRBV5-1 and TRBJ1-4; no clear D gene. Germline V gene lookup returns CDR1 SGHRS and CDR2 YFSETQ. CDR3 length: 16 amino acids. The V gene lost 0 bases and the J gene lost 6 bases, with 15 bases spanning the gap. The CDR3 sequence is CASSLGQSGGDEKLFF. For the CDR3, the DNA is TGCGCCAGCAGCTTGGGACAATCTGGAGGAGATGAAAAACTGTTTTTT. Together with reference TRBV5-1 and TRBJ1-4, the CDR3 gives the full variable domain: KAGVTQTPRYLIKTRGQQVTLSCSPISGHRSVSWYQQTPGQGLQFLFEYFSETQRNKGNFPGRFSGRQFSNSRSEMNVSTLELGDSALYLCASSLGQSGGDEKLFFGSGTQLSVL.

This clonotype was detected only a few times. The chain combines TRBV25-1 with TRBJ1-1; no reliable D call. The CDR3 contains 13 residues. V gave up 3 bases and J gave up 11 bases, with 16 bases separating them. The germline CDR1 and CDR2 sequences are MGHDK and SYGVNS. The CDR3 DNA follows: TGTGCCAGCAGTGACGGTGGATTTGGGAGGGCTTTCTTT. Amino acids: CASSDGGFGRAFF.

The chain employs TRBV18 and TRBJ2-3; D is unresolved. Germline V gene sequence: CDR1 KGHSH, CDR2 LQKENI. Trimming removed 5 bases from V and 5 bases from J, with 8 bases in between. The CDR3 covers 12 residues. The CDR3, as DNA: TGTGCCAGCTCATGGGCGATAGATACGCAGTATTTT. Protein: CASSWAIDTQYF. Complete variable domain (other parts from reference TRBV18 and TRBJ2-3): NAGVMQNPRHLVRRRGQEARLRCSPMKGHSHVYWYRQLPEEGLKFMVYLQKENIIDESGMPKERFSAEFPKEGPSILRIQQVVRGDSAAYFCASSWAIDTQYFGPGTRLTVL.

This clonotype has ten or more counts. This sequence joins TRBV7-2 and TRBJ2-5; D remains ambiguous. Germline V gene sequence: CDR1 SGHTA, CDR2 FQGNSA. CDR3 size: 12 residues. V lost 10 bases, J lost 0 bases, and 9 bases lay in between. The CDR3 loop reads CAIGSYQETQYF. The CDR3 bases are TGTGCCATTGGTAGTTACCAAGAGACCCAGTACTTC.

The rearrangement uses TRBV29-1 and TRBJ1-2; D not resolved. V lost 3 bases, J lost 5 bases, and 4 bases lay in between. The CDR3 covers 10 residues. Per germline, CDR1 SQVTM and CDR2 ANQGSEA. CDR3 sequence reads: CSVDSYGYTF. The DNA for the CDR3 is TGCAGCGTTGACAGTTATGGCTACACCTTC.

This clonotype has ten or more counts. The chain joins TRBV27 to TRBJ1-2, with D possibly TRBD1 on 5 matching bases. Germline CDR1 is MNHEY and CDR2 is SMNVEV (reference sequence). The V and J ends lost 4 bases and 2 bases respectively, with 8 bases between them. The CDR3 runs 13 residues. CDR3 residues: CASSSGRNYGYTF. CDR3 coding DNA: TGTGCCAGCAGTTCGGGACGGAACTATGGCTACACCTTC.

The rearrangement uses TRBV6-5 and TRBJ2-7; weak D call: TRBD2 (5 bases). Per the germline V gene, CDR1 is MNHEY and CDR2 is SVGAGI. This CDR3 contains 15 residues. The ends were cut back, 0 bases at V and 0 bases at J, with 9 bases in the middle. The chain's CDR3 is CASSYSRGSSYEQYF. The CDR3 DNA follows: TGTGCCAGCAGTTACTCGAGAGGGAGCTCCTACGAGCAGTACTTC.

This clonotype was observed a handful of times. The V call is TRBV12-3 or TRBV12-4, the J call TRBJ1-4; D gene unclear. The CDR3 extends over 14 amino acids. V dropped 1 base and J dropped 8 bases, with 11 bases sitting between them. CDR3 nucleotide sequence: TGTGCCAGCAGTTTAGTGTCGTCGGGAGAAAAACTGTTTTTT. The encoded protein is CASSLVSSGEKLFF.

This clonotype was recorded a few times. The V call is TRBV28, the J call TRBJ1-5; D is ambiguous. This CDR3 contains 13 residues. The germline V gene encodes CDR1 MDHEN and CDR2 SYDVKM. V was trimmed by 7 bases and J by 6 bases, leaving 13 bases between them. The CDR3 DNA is TGTGCCAGCACTCGAGGGCGGGTTCAGCCCCAGCATTTT. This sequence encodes CASTRGRVQPQHF.